A single T cell receptor (beta chain) is shown here with its context. Its antigen is not yet known. Base qualities are missing; no much larger clone stands one base away. Reading from cysteine to phenylalanine, the CDR3 counts 15 amino acids. Of all the DNA, just the CDR3 is kept, 45 bases in frame from base 1. Ends trimmed: V by 0 bases, J by 4 bases; bases unmatched to a gene: 2. CDR1 SGHRS and CDR2 YFSETQ are derived from the germline V gene. The data are from a study of blood T cell repertoires in COVID-19 (dated by TCRdb to 2018 to 2020). Context from the whole study: Collaborator samples came from the United States, Italy and Spain and covered acute and convalescent phases of COVID-19. The material from the prospective study consisted of cDNA or gDNA derived from T cells, B-cell-depleted T cells, or PBMCs. Sample metadata almost always included a de-identified subject ID, COVID-19 status, age in years and sex. The dataset comprised deeply sampled blood TCRbeta repertoires from subjects exposed to, actively infected with, or recovered from COVID-19. The samples were drawn from two sources: the first 160 participants of the ongoing ImmuneRACE study, and fewer than 1,500 subjects contributed by 6 global collaborators. Where available, HLA class I and class II types were obtained from metadata supplied by the sample provider rather than from assay-based typing. The repertoires were released in a freely available public database intended as a resource for research on the immune response to SARS-CoV-2.

Participants in the prospective study were aged roughly 18 to 100 years, lived in 20 to 30 United States geographic areas, and enrolled through a virtual design. Cohort assignment in the prospective study relied on participant-reported clinical history from a screening survey and a study questionnaire. Exposed participants had been in contact, within 2 weeks of entering the study, with a person who had a PCR-confirmed or clinician-diagnosed case of COVID-19. In the prospective study, mobile phlebotomists collected whole blood, serum and a nasopharyngeal or oropharyngeal swab from each participant. Over a roughly 2-month period, participants in the prospective study had the option of providing additional blood draws and questionnaires. Before DNA extraction, blood samples from the prospective study were shipped at room temperature or frozen. What the work shows at the level of the full study, not this receptor alone: The amount of clinical and demographic metadata varied by source and participant and was provided uncurated.

TCRbeta CDR3 regions were amplified from genomic DNA by means of the immunoSEQ Assay, a bias-controlled multiplex PCR. The original methods were these. The number of nucleated cells in each sample was estimated by amplification of reference gene primers within the assay. Sequence reads were collapsed and filtered to measure the absolute abundance of every unique TCRbeta CDR3 rearrangement. Productive Simpson clonality was computed per sample as the square root of Simpson's diversity index over productive rearrangements. TCRdb's version of the immuneACCESS table is confined to in-frame rearrangements and falls short of the full clone set. An unresolved V gene accounts for under half of the shortfall where checked; the remainder is of unknown origin. V and J calls and clone size come straight from that table; D and trimming were deduced from the DNA. The table for this sample lists about 200,000 clones; approximately 83% of them were counted only once. The top ten clonotypes cover about 4.6% of the sample.

The clonotype was recovered from a woman aged 50 to 60 who had been exposed to COVID-19. Recombination linked TRBV5-1 to TRBJ2-1; 9 central nucleotides agree with TRBD2. Sequenced input: PBMCs or T cells enriched from blood (not recorded which). CDR3 sequence: CASSLGTSEYNEQFF. The base sequence is TGCGCCAGCAGCTTGGGGACTAGCGAATACAATGAGCAGTTCTTC.